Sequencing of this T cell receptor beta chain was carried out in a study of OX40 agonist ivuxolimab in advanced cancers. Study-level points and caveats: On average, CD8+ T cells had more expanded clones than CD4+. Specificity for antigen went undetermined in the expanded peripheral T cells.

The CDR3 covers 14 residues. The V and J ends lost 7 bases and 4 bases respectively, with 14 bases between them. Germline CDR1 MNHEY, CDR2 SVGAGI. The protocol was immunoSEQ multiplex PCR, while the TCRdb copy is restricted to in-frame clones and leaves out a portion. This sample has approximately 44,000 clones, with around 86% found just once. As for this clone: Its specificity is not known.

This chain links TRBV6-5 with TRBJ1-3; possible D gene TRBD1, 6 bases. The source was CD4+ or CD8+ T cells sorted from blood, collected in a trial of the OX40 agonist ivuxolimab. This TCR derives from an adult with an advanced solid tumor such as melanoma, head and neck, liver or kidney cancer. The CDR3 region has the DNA TGTGCCAGCACTCAGGGGTTCTCCGGAAACACCATATATTTT. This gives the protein CASTQGFSGNTIYF.